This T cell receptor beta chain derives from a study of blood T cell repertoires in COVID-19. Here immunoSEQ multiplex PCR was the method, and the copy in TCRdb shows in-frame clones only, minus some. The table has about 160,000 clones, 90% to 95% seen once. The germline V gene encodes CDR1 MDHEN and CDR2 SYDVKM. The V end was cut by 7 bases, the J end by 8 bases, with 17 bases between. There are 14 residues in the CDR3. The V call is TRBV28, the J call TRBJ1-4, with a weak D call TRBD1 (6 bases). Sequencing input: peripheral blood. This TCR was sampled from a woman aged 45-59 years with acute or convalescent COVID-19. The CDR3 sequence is CASNLGRGEEKLFF. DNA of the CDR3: TGTGCCAGCAACCTAGGGAGGGGGGAAGAAAAACTGTTTTTT.